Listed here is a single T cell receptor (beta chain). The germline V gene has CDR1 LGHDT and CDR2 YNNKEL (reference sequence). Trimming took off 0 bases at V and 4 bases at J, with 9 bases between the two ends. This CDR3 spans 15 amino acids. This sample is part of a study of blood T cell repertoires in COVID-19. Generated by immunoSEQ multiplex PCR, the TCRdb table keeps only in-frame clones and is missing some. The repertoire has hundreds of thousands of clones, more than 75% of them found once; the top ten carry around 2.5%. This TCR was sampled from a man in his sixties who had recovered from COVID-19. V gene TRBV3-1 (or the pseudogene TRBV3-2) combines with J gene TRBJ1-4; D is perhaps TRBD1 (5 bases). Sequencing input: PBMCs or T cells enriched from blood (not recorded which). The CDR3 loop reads CASSQEGEDNEKLFF. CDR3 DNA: TGTGCCAGCAGCCAAGAAGGGGAGGATAATGAAAAACTGTTTTTT.